The 21 T cell receptor beta chains below come from one sample, sequenced in a study of T cell responses to AZD1222 COVID-19 vaccine. Sequencing used immunoSEQ multiplex PCR; TCRdb keeps in-frame clones, though not all of them. The sample consists of about 81,000 clones, 85% to 90% of them appearing once. The specimen comprised peripheral blood, sampled 28 days after the second AZD1222 dose. These receptors all stem from an adult who received the AZD1222 COVID-19 vaccine.

The V and J genes are TRBV5-1 and TRBJ2-2; D is unclear. Between the trimmed V and J ends, which lost 1 base and 4 bases, there was a span of 5 bases. The CDR3 length is 13 residues. CDR1 SGHRS and CDR2 YFSETQ come from the germline V gene. The CDR3 DNA follows: TGCGCCAGCAGCTTGTCGGTCACCGGGGAGCTGTTTTTT. Translated: CASSLSVTGELFF.

The CDR3 is CASSLGDLVQGAGEKLFF. The CDR3 DNA follows: TGTGCCAGCAGCTTAGGGGATCTCGTGCAGGGGGCAGGTGAAAAACTGTTTTTT. The chain is built from TRBV7-2 and TRBJ1-4; the match to TRBD1 covers 8 bases. The germline gives CDR1 SGHTA, CDR2 FQGNSA. J was trimmed by 7 bases and V by 1 base; bases with no gene match: 14. CDR3 length: 18 amino acids. Looking up the rest from reference TRBV7-2 and TRBJ1-4 gives the full variable domain: GAGVSQSPSNKVTEKGKDVELRCDPISGHTALYWYRQSLGQGLEFLIYFQGNSAPDKSGLPSDRFSAERTGGSVSTLTIQRTQQEDSAVYLCASSLGDLVQGAGEKLFFGSGTQLSVL.

This chain joins TRBV5-1 and TRBJ1-3; possible D gene TRBD1, 5 bases. Trimming stripped 4 bases from V and 0 bases from J, with 17 bases between. The germline gives CDR1 SGHRS, CDR2 YFSETQ. The CDR3 loop spans 17 amino acids. CDR3 sequence reads: CASSADKGYSSGNTIYF. The CDR3 nucleotides read TGCGCCAGCAGCGCTGACAAGGGGTACTCCTCTGGAAACACCATATATTTT.

The chain combines TRBV4-1 with TRBJ2-5, with 9 bases matching TRBD1. CDR3 length: 16 residues. V was clipped by 0 bases and J by 2 bases; unmatched bases: 4. The germline V gene has CDR1 MGHRA and CDR2 YSYEKL. CDR3 nucleotide sequence: TGCGCCAGCAGCCAAGAGGGGACAGGGAGGCAAGAGACCCAGTACTTC. It specifies CASSQEGTGRQETQYF.

The chain links TRBV30 to TRBJ1-4; perhaps TRBD1 as D (5 bases). Per germline, CDR1 GTSNPN and CDR2 SVGIG (reference sequence). The CDR3 has 13 amino acids. V shed 2 bases and J shed 7 bases, with 11 bases lying between them. The CDR3 here is CAWSSGVPEKLFF. The CDR3 nucleotides read TGTGCCTGGAGTTCGGGGGTACCTGAAAAACTGTTTTTT.

This clone was seen more than once but under ten times. The chain links TRBV10-2 to TRBJ2-1; D is uncertain. Trimming removed 2 bases from V and 1 base from J, with 3 bases in between. Germline-derived CDR1 and CDR2 are WSHSY and SAAADI. The CDR3 has 13 residues. DNA for the CDR3: TGCGCCAGCAGTGAGGCATCCTACAATGAGCAGTTCTTC. Amino acids: CASSEASYNEQFF.

Written as DNA, the CDR3 is TGTGCCAGCAGCTTAGATTCCCGGGATGAGCAGTTCTTC. It yields the protein CASSLDSRDEQFF. J is TRBJ2-1 and V is TRBV11-2; D is undetermined. This CDR3 is 13 amino acids long. Germline lookup yields CDR1 SGHAT and CDR2 FQNNGV. Deletions cut 0 bases from V and 8 bases from J, with 8 bases between.

The chain carries TRBV27 and TRBJ2-3; D gene ambiguous. There are 19 residues in the CDR3. The germline gives CDR1 MNHEY, CDR2 SMNVEV (reference sequence). Trimming took 4 bases from V and 2 from J, leaving 25 bases between them. As DNA, the CDR3 is TGTGCCAGCAGTTCGCCGGGTGACTGGAGATCCCCTCTCACAGATACGCAGTATTTT. Translating gives CASSSPGDWRSPLTDTQYF.

This clone was observed a few times. The gene calls are TRBV10-2 and TRBJ1-2; weak D call: TRBD1 (6 bases). Germline V gene sequence: CDR1 WSHSY, CDR2 SAAADI. V was trimmed by 5 bases and J by 6 bases, leaving 10 bases between them. This CDR3 has 12 residues. CDR3 sequence reads: CASSTGPNGYTF. The CDR3 coding sequence is TGCGCCAGCAGTACAGGGCCCAATGGCTACACCTTC.

The chain combines TRBV5-1 with TRBJ2-5; perhaps TRBD2 as D (6 bases). The CDR3 totals 16 residues. Trimming pared 0 bases from V and 3 bases from J, leaving 15 bases between. Looked up from germline, CDR1 is SGHRS and CDR2 is YFSETQ. DNA of the CDR3: TGCGCCAGCAGCTTGGGGGCGGCAGGAGGGAAAGAGACCCAGTACTTC. Residues: CASSLGAAGGKETQYF.

The chain is built from TRBV7-9 and TRBJ2-7, with D tentatively TRBD1 or TRBD2 (5 bases each). V lost 5 bases and J lost 4, with 21 bases in between. Germline CDR1 and CDR2: SEHNR and FQNEAQ (reference sequence). The CDR3 length is 16 residues. In DNA, the CDR3 is TGTGCCAGCAGCGACCCGGGACGAACGAATTTGTACGAGCAGTACTTC. Protein product: CASSDPGRTNLYEQYF. The full variable domain, completed using reference TRBV7-9 and TRBJ2-7, is DTGVSQNPRHKITKRGQNVTFRCDPISEHNRLYWYRQTLGQGPEFLTYFQNEAQLEKSRLLSDRFSAERPKGSFSTLEIQRTEQGDSAMYLCASSDPGRTNLYEQYFGPGTRLTVT.

This sequence joins TRBV20-1 and TRBJ1-5, with D perhaps TRBD1 (5 bases). This CDR3 region has 10 residues. Germline CDR1 and CDR2: DFQATT and SNEGSKA (reference sequence). Between the trimmed V and J ends, which lost 6 bases and 13 bases, there was a span of 13 bases. CDR3 amino acids: CSAEGRVQHF. CDR3 bases: TGCAGTGCCGAGGGGCGGGTTCAGCATTTT.

V is TRBV20-1 and J is TRBJ2-1; 7 nucleotides line up with TRBD2. This CDR3 is built from 15 residues. Germline CDR1 reads DFQATT; CDR2 reads SNEGSKA (reference sequence). The V and J ends lost 3 bases and 0 bases, in that order; junction bases with no gene match: 5. DNA of the CDR3: TGCAGTGCTAGTAACCTAGCGGACTCCTACAATGAGCAGTTCTTC. As protein: CSASNLADSYNEQFF.

This chain connects TRBV11-2 to TRBJ2-7; D is unclear. V was pared by 2 bases and J by 6 bases, with 14 bases between. The CDR3 sequence is 14 residues long. Germline assignment: CDR1 SGHAT and CDR2 FQNNGV. CDR3 DNA: TGTGCCAGCAGCTTAACGACTGAGTTGGGCGAGCAGTACTTC. Its translation is CASSLTTELGEQYF.

V gene TRBV10-3 combines with J gene TRBJ2-7; 12 bases map to TRBD2. The germline CDR1 and CDR2 sequences are ENHRY and SYGVKD. Germline trimming cut 5 bases from V and 0 bases from J; bases unmatched to any gene: 5. CDR3 length: 16 amino acids. The CDR3 reads CAISQTSGGFSYEQYF. The CDR3 DNA sequence: TGTGCCATCAGTCAGACTAGCGGGGGATTCTCCTACGAGCAGTACTTC.

V usage is TRBV7-3 and J usage is TRBJ2-7; 8 bases fit TRBD1. There are 13 residues in the CDR3. The trim removed 5 bases at V and 5 bases at J, leaving 5 bases unmatched. Germline V gene data show CDR1 as SGHTA and CDR2 as FQGTGA. The CDR3 sequence is CASSLQGVHEQYF. CDR3 sequence (DNA): TGTGCCAGCAGCCTACAGGGGGTTCACGAGCAGTACTTC.

The rearrangement joins TRBV4-3 to TRBJ1-2; D call uncertain. The germline V and J ends were trimmed by 0 bases and 2 bases, with 10 bases remaining between them. The CDR3 is 15 amino acids. Germline values: CDR1 LGHNA, CDR2 YSLEER. The chain's CDR3 is CASSQDISGNYGYTF. The DNA for the CDR3 is TGCGCCAGCAGCCAAGATATCTCAGGAAACTATGGCTACACCTTC.

This rearrangement joins TRBV5-6 to TRBJ2-1; TRBD2 matches at 10 bases. Germline values: CDR1 SGHDT, CDR2 YYEEEE. V shed 4 bases and J 4 bases; nucleotides not matched to a gene: 8. The CDR3 extends over 16 amino acids. The CDR3 DNA follows: TGTGCCAGCAGCAGCTACGGGACTAGCGTTTACAATGAGCAGTTCTTC. It is translated as CASSSYGTSVYNEQFF.

The chain employs TRBV28 and TRBJ1-2, with 9 bases fitting TRBD1. There are 15 residues in the CDR3. The ends lost 3 bases at V and 7 bases at J; junction bases unmatched: 9. Germline CDR1 MDHEN, CDR2 SYDVKM. CDR3 residues: CASSFWLGTGSGYTF. The CDR3 DNA reads TGTGCCAGCAGTTTTTGGTTAGGGACAGGGAGTGGCTACACCTTC.

This chain's CDR3 is CATSDMTGPSTDTQYF. In nucleotides, the CDR3 is TGTGCCACCAGTGATATGACAGGCCCTAGCACAGATACGCAGTATTTT. The chain links TRBV24-1 to TRBJ2-3, with D tentatively TRBD1 (6 bases). This CDR3 is built from 16 residues. CDR1 and CDR2 from the germline V gene are KGHDR and SFDVKD. Trimming took 3 bases from V and 0 from J, leaving 12 bases between them.

CDR3 sequence reads: CASSPVRDGGNQPQHF. DNA for the CDR3: TGTGCCAGCTCACCGGTCCGGGACGGGGGCAATCAGCCCCAGCATTTT. The V call is TRBV18, the J call TRBJ1-5, with D maybe TRBD1 (5 bases). The V and J ends lost 3 bases and 2 bases respectively, with 14 bases between them. Germline CDR1 and CDR2: KGHSH and LQKENI. The CDR3 is made up of 16 amino acids.